These T cell receptor beta chains were read from a single sample in a study of tumor-infiltrating lymphocytes in primary liver carcinoma. One entry per CDR3 protein, called by TCRdb with MiXCR from the multiplex PCR reads. The repertoire consists of approximately 340,000 distinct CDR3 sequences, with about 65% occurring once and the leading ten covering about 6.5%. The sample taken for sequencing was peripheral blood. These receptors came from a man aged 35 to 55 with primary liver carcinoma and hepatitis B virus infection. Both conserved end residues are part of each CDR3. A D gene is named only where the DNA matches it firmly. Rows give clone size only sometimes, using once, few, many, or a class for an expanded clone.

J gene: TRBJ2-7; clone size: -; V gene: TRBV4-1; D gene: -; CDR3 DNA: TGCGCCAGCAGCCAAGTTAGGGGCAGCTCCTATGAGCAGTACTTC; CDR3 protein: CASSQVRGSSYEQYF
J gene: TRBJ2-1; clone size: -; V gene: TRBV5-4; D gene: -; CDR3 DNA: TGTGCCAGCAGCTTGAAAAGCCGTAACAATGAGCGGTTCTTC; CDR3 protein: CASSLKSRNNERFF
J gene: TRBJ2-5; clone size: -; V gene: TRBV6-5; D gene: TRBD1; CDR3 DNA: TGTACCAGCAGTTCCAAAGGACAGGGGGAGACCCAGTACTTC; CDR3 protein: CTSSSKGQGETQYF
J gene: TRBJ2-5; clone size: many; V gene: TRBV11-2; D gene: -; CDR3 DNA: TGTGCCAGCAGCCTAAATCGCCAGCAAGAGACCCAGTACTTC; CDR3 protein: CASSLNRQQETQYF
J gene: TRBJ2-3; clone size: few; V gene: TRBV28; D gene: TRBD2; CDR3 DNA: TGTGCCAGCAGTACCCCTTGGGGGAGGGCCACAGATACGCAGTATTTT; CDR3 protein: CASSTPWGRATDTQYF
J gene: TRBJ2-7; clone size: many; V gene: TRBV29-1; D gene: TRBD2; CDR3 DNA: TGCAGCGTCGGCCTGCTAGCGGGATCCTACGAGCAGTACTTC; CDR3 protein: CSVGLLAGSYEQYF
J gene: TRBJ2-3; clone size: -; V gene: TRBV20-1; D gene: TRBD2; CDR3 DNA: TGCAGTGCTAGAGGAGACCTAGCGGGCACAGATACGCAGTATTTT; CDR3 protein: CSARGDLAGTDTQYF
J gene: TRBJ2-2; clone size: -; V gene: TRBV30; D gene: -; CDR3 DNA: TGTGCCTGGAGTCGGGGCGCCGGGGAGCTGTTTTTT; CDR3 protein: CAWSRGAGELFF
J gene: TRBJ2-5; clone size: -; V gene: TRBV19; D gene: -; CDR3 DNA: TGTGCCAGTAATGGACACCTGTACCAAGAGACCCAGTACTTC; CDR3 protein: CASNGHLYQETQYF
J gene: TRBJ1-2; clone size: -; V gene: TRBV29-1; D gene: TRBD1; CDR3 DNA: TGCAGCGTTCGCGTCGCGACAGGGGTTTCTTATGGCTACCCCTTT; CDR3 protein: CSVRVATGVSYGYPF
J gene: TRBJ1-2; clone size: many; V gene: TRBV6-5; D gene: TRBD1; CDR3 DNA: TGTGCCAGCAGTTACTACAGGGGCCAGGGCTACACCTTC; CDR3 protein: CASSYYRGQGYTF
J gene: TRBJ1-4; clone size: -; V gene: TRBV6-6; D gene: -; CDR3 DNA: TGTGCCAGCAGTGACGACAGAGCAACTAATGAAAAACTGTTTTTT; CDR3 protein: CASSDDRATNEKLFF
J gene: TRBJ2-3; clone size: -; V gene: TRBV11-2; D gene: -; CDR3 DNA: TGTGCAAGCAGCCACGAAGCAGATACGCAGTATTTT; CDR3 protein: CASSHEADTQYF
J gene: TRBJ1-1; clone size: many; V gene: TRBV14; D gene: -; CDR3 DNA: TGTGCCAGCAGCCAGGGCATGAACACTGAAGCTTTCTTT; CDR3 protein: CASSQGMNTEAFF
J gene: TRBJ2-7; clone size: -; V gene: TRBV6-5; D gene: TRBD2; CDR3 DNA: TGTGCCAGCACTTACTCGGGTAGCGGGGGGTTCTACGCGCAGTACTTC; CDR3 protein: CASTYSGSGGFYAQYF
J gene: TRBJ2-1; clone size: -; V gene: TRBV28; D gene: -; CDR3 DNA: TGTGCCAGCAGTCACGACCAGGACTCAAGCAGTTTCTTC; CDR3 protein: CASSHDQDSSSFF
J gene: TRBJ1-4; clone size: -; V gene: TRBV28; D gene: -; CDR3 DNA: TGTGCCAGCAGTTTATCGGGGTCTAATGAAAAACTGTTTTTT; CDR3 protein: CASSLSGSNEKLFF